These 22 T cell receptor beta chains share one sample of origin, sequenced in a study of identifying expanded T cells in peripheral blood. Only in-frame clones appear in the TCRdb table, and some are missing; sequencing was by immunoSEQ multiplex PCR. The sample comprises more than 90,000 clones, around 90% of which are singletons, and about a sixth rests with the top ten. The specimen sequenced was blood. The receptors were gathered from a person between 18 and 70 years old in good health.

This chain connects TRBV27 to TRBJ1-1, with TRBD1 matching over 7 bases. Germline CDR1 and CDR2: MNHEY and SMNVEV (reference sequence). The CDR3 runs to 12 residues. V lost 6 bases and J lost 7; bases outside the gene matches: 5. The CDR3 sequence is CASSLRGDEAFF. The DNA for the CDR3 is TGTGCCAGCAGCCTCAGGGGGGATGAAGCTTTCTTT.

V is TRBV25-1 and J is TRBJ2-1, with D tentatively TRBD1 or TRBD2 (5 bases each). This CDR3 is 13 amino acids long. The V end lost 8 bases, the J end lost 3 bases, and 11 bases lay between the germline ends. Germline V CDR1 and CDR2: MGHDK, SYGVNS. The CDR3 region has the DNA TGTGCCAGCTCCAGGGACGTCTACAATGAGCAGTTCTTC. Translating gives CASSRDVYNEQFF.

This chain uses TRBV6-5 with TRBJ1-4; tentatively, D is TRBD1 (6 bases). The CDR3 has 15 residues. Between the trimmed V and J ends, which lost 5 bases and 5 bases, there was a span of 15 bases. Germline CDR1 MNHEY, CDR2 SVGAGI. CDR3 sequence reads: CASSQQGLRNEKLFF. Written as DNA, the CDR3 is TGTGCCAGCAGTCAACAGGGATTAAGGAATGAAAAACTGTTTTTT.

V usage is TRBV7-6 and J usage is TRBJ1-3; tentative D call: TRBD1 (5 bases). The V gene lost 1 base and the J gene lost 0 bases, with 16 bases spanning the gap. There are 18 residues in the CDR3. Looked up from germline, CDR1 is SGHVS and CDR2 is FNYEAQ. The CDR3, as DNA: TGTGCCAGCAGCTTAGATTGGGGCTCCGGTTACTCTGGAAACACCATATATTTT. The encoded protein is CASSLDWGSGYSGNTIYF.

The chain carries TRBV5-6 and TRBJ1-5; no clear D. V lost 2 bases and J lost 7, with 7 bases in between. The CDR3 contains 12 residues. Germline lookup yields CDR1 SGHDT and CDR2 YYEEEE. The CDR3 DNA is TGTGCCAGCAGCTTAGGCGAACAGCCCCAGCATTTT. This translates into CASSLGEQPQHF.

The chain recombines TRBV4-3 with TRBJ1-6, with D tentatively TRBD1 (6 bases). The CDR3 is made up of 15 amino acids. The germline V gene encodes CDR1 LGHNA and CDR2 YSLEER. Trimming removed 0 bases at V and 9 bases at J, with 12 bases between. As DNA, the CDR3 is TGCGCCAGCAGCCAAGATCGGGGGGCAGGTTCACCCCTCCACTTT. It yields the protein CASSQDRGAGSPLHF.

This chain uses TRBV6-5 with TRBJ1-2; D is ambiguous. The CDR3 contains 12 residues. The V gene lost 6 bases and the J gene lost 13 bases, with 18 bases spanning the gap. Germline V gene lookup returns CDR1 MNHEY and CDR2 SVGAGI. In DNA form, the CDR3 reads TGTGCCAGCAGCCCGGTGGGGTACACGTTCACCTTC. This encodes CASSPVGYTFTF.

This chain uses TRBV11-1 with TRBJ1-6, with no clear D. The V gene's germline CDR1 is SGHAT and CDR2 FQDESV (reference sequence). CDR3 length equals 13 residues. V was clipped by 4 bases and J by 7 bases, with 8 bases between them. This CDR3 is CASSSQENSPLHF. The CDR3 DNA is TGTGCCAGCAGCTCCCAGGAGAATTCACCCCTCCACTTT.

This clone has only one observation. The chain has TRBV18 and TRBJ1-1, with 7 bases identical to TRBD1. The V and J ends lost 5 bases and 4 bases, in that order; junction bases with no gene match: 7. CDR3 size: 14 residues. Germline V lookup: CDR1 KGHSH, CDR2 LQKENI. DNA for the CDR3: TGTGCCAGCTCATGGTTACAGGGGAGCACTGAAGCTTTCTTT. Translating it yields CASSWLQGSTEAFF.

V gene TRBV27 combines with J gene TRBJ1-1; a possible D gene is TRBD1 (6 bases). CDR1 is MNHEY and CDR2 is SMNVEV in the germline V gene (reference sequence). With 5 bases removed from V and 1 base from J, the gap between germline ends came to 17 bases. The CDR3 contains 16 residues. For the CDR3, the DNA is TGTGCCAGCAGTCTAACATGGACAGAGCCGAACACTGAAGCTTTCTTT. Its protein product is CASSLTWTEPNTEAFF.

V usage is TRBV20-1 and J usage is TRBJ2-2; D is undetermined. CDR1 is DFQATT, CDR2 SNEGSKA, per germline (reference sequence). The CDR3 loop spans 11 amino acids. V was cut by 6 bases and J by 8 bases, with 10 bases left in between. Here the CDR3 reads CSARGAGELFF. The CDR3 coding sequence is TGCAGTGCCCGAGGCGCAGGGGAGCTGTTTTTT.

V is TRBV4-1 and J is TRBJ1-3; possible D gene TRBD1, 6 bases. This CDR3 has 16 amino acids. Germline lookup yields CDR1 MGHRA and CDR2 YSYEKL. Trimming shortened V by 0 bases and J by 3 bases, and 12 bases separated the two germline ends. CDR3 sequence: CASSQEGGRFGNTIYF. The CDR3 DNA sequence: TGCGCCAGCAGCCAAGAAGGGGGGCGTTTTGGAAACACCATATATTTT.

The chain links TRBV5-1 to TRBJ1-5, with 10 nucleotides matching TRBD1. V shed 2 bases, J shed 1 base, and the junction held 18 bases outside the gene matches. Germline CDR1 and CDR2: SGHRS and YFSETQ. This CDR3 has 21 residues. The CDR3 here is CASSFYPGDRGRGISNQPQHF. DNA for the CDR3: TGCGCCAGCAGCTTCTACCCAGGGGACAGGGGTAGAGGGATCAGCAATCAGCCCCAGCATTTT.

This chain links TRBV30 with TRBJ1-2, with 7 positions matching TRBD1. The CDR3 has 13 amino acids. V was clipped by 3 bases and J by 6 bases; unmatched bases: 7. Germline V gene lookup returns CDR1 GTSNPN and CDR2 SVGIG (reference sequence). CDR3 sequence (DNA): TGTGCCTGGAGGATTCAGGGGGGAGATGGCTACACCTTC. Its protein is CAWRIQGGDGYTF.

The chain combines TRBV7-9 with TRBJ2-1; a weak D match, TRBD2 (6 bases). The V gene lost 2 bases and the J gene lost 5 bases, with 10 bases spanning the gap. The CDR3 covers 14 residues. Germline CDR1 is SEHNR and CDR2 is FQNEAQ (reference sequence). For the CDR3, the DNA is TGTGCCAGCAGCTTAAACGGGGGAAACAATGAGCAGTTCTTC. Translated, it gives CASSLNGGNNEQFF.

The rearrangement links TRBV7-9 to TRBJ1-1, with 7 bases identical to TRBD1. Germline V gene data show CDR1 as SEHNR and CDR2 as FQNEAQ (reference sequence). Unmatched junction bases numbered 5, after V lost 3 bases and J lost 4 bases. This CDR3 contains 14 residues. The CDR3 DNA sequence: TGTGCCAGCAGCTTCGGACAGGCAGCCACTGAAGCTTTCTTT. Translated, it gives CASSFGQAATEAFF.

V usage is TRBV5-1 and J usage is TRBJ2-7; D ambiguous. The V end was cut by 0 bases, the J end by 4 bases, with 14 bases between. CDR1 and CDR2 from the germline V gene are SGHRS and YFSETQ. The CDR3 is made up of 15 amino acids. The CDR3 region has the DNA TGCGCCAGCAGCTTGGAACCGGGCTCCCTTTACGAGCAGTACTTC. It encodes CASSLEPGSLYEQYF. The entire variable domain, with the rest obtained from reference TRBV5-1 and TRBJ2-7, is as follows: KAGVTQTPRYLIKTRGQQVTLSCSPISGHRSVSWYQQTPGQGLQFLFEYFSETQRNKGNFPGRFSGRQFSNSRSEMNVSTLELGDSALYLCASSLEPGSLYEQYFGPGTRLTVT.

Only a few counts were recorded for this clone. V usage is TRBV5-5 and J usage is TRBJ1-6; D is ambiguous. This CDR3 has 16 amino acids. The V gene's germline CDR1 is SGHKS and CDR2 YYEKEE (reference sequence). V was cut by 0 bases and J by 9 bases, with 16 bases left in between. The CDR3 region has the DNA TGTGCCAGCAGCTTGGCCGGCTTAGGTTCGGCTTCACCCCTCCACTTT. Translation gives CASSLAGLGSASPLHF.

V and J are TRBV7-9 and TRBJ2-7, with D perhaps assigned TRBD1 or TRBD2 (5 bases each). The CDR3 is 11 amino acids. Per germline, CDR1 SEHNR and CDR2 FQNEAQ (reference sequence). Trimming left V 6 bases short and J 2 bases short, with 5 bases between. CDR3 protein: CASRGAYEQYF. CDR3 bases: TGTGCCAGCAGGGGGGCCTACGAGCAGTACTTC. The entire variable domain, with the rest obtained from reference TRBV7-9 and TRBJ2-7, is as follows: DTGVSQNPRHKITKRGQNVTFRCDPISEHNRLYWYRQTLGQGPEFLTYFQNEAQLEKSRLLSDRFSAERPKGSFSTLEIQRTEQGDSAMYLCASRGAYEQYFGPGTRLTVT.

The chain joins TRBV15 to TRBJ1-2; a possible D gene is TRBD1 (5 bases). Germline V CDR1 and CDR2: LNHNV, YYDKDF (reference sequence). The ends were cut back, 2 bases at V and 3 bases at J, with 13 bases in the middle. This CDR3 spans 15 amino acids. CDR3 in amino acids: CATSRLGEGYYGYTF. Written as DNA, the CDR3 is TGTGCCACCAGCAGATTGGGGGAGGGGTACTATGGCTACACCTTC.

The chain links TRBV5-6 to TRBJ2-5; the match to TRBD2 covers 12 bases. The trim removed 4 bases at V and 5 bases at J, leaving 18 bases unmatched. The germline gives CDR1 SGHDT, CDR2 YYEEEE. CDR3 size: 19 residues. CDR3 amino acids: CASSKTGTSGRGSRETQYF. CDR3 coding DNA: TGTGCCAGCAGCAAGACCGGGACTAGCGGGCGGGGATCACGGGAGACCCAGTACTTC.

CDR3 sequence (DNA): TGTGCCAGCAGCTTAGAGACCGGGGAGCTGTTTTTT. It codes for CASSLETGELFF. V gene TRBV11-2 combines with J gene TRBJ2-2; D unresolved. CDR1 is SGHAT, CDR2 FQNNGV, per germline. V gave up 0 bases and J gave up 5 bases, with 1 base separating them. The CDR3 contains 12 residues.